This entry lists 18 T cell receptor beta chains sequenced from one sample in a study of CD8 T cells in acute hepatitis C reinfection. The time point is: naive CD8 control sorted from an acute-time-point sample. The assay was immunoSEQ multiplex PCR, and TCRdb's table has in-frame clones only and misses some. The sample yields around 36,000 clones, 80% to 90% seen once. Sequencing input: naive CD8+ T cells from PBMCs. These receptors came from a woman under 30 who spontaneously cleared hepatitis C infection.

V gene TRBV7-2 combines with J gene TRBJ2-3, with D possibly being TRBD1 (6 bases). The CDR3 is 19 residues long. The V and J ends lost 2 bases and 0 bases respectively, with 21 bases between them. CDR1 is SGHTA and CDR2 is FQGNSA in the germline V gene. The CDR3, as DNA: TGTGCCAGCAGCTTATCTTGGACAGTTCCCATTTCTAGCACAGATACGCAGTATTTT. Residues: CASSLSWTVPISSTDTQYF.

This chain links TRBV5-1 with TRBJ2-2; the D is unclear. This CDR3 spans 11 amino acids. The V end lost 6 bases, the J end lost 3 bases, and 3 bases lay between the germline ends. The germline V gene has CDR1 SGHRS and CDR2 YFSETQ. CDR3 amino acids: CASKYTGELFF. Written as DNA, the CDR3 is TGCGCCAGCAAGTACACCGGGGAGCTGTTTTTT.

The rearrangement uses TRBV27 and TRBJ2-5; TRBD2 is a possible D gene (6 bases). The CDR3 extends over 14 amino acids. From germline, CDR1 is MNHEY and CDR2 SMNVEV (reference sequence). The V end was cut by 4 bases, the J end by 2 bases, with 11 bases between. CDR3 bases: TGTGCCAGCAGTTCGACTAGTCCTCAAGAGACCCAGTACTTC. Translation gives CASSSTSPQETQYF.

This chain links TRBV18 with TRBJ2-7; D gene unclear. V shed 8 bases and J shed 5 bases, with 25 bases lying between them. The CDR3 has 16 amino acids. Germline lookup yields CDR1 KGHSH and CDR2 LQKENI. The CDR3 loop is CASGPYPEEAPDEQYF. CDR3 nucleotides: TGTGCCAGCGGACCCTACCCTGAGGAAGCCCCGGACGAGCAGTACTTC.

The gene calls are TRBV10-3 and TRBJ2-1; no definite D call. V lost 6 bases and J lost 5, with 20 bases in between. This CDR3 is 16 amino acids long. Germline V gene data show CDR1 as ENHRY and CDR2 as SYGVKD. The CDR3 DNA reads as TGTGCCATCAGACCCGATGACTCAATTAGTGACAATGAGCAGTTCTTC. As protein: CAIRPDDSISDNEQFF.

The chain recombines TRBV10-1 with TRBJ2-2; unclear D gene. The V end was cut by 2 bases, the J end by 5 bases, with 6 bases between. CDR1 WNHNN and CDR2 SYGVQD come from the germline V gene (reference sequence). The CDR3 runs to 13 residues. CDR3 DNA: TGCGCCAGCAGTGAGACCTCTACCGGGGAGCTGTTTTTT. It encodes CASSETSTGELFF.

The CDR3 reads CASSEVGLAKNIQYF. The CDR3 DNA reads as TGTGCCAGCAGTGAAGTTGGACTAGCCAAAAACATTCAGTACTTC. The chain employs TRBV2 and TRBJ2-4, with D perhaps TRBD2 (5 bases). The germline gives CDR1 SNHLY, CDR2 FYNNEI. This CDR3 has 15 amino acids. The germline V and J ends were trimmed by 1 base and 0 bases, with 7 bases remaining between them.

The rearrangement links TRBV27 to TRBJ2-2; D may match TRBD1 or TRBD2 (5 bases each). With 7 bases removed from V and 6 bases from J, the gap between germline ends came to 9 bases. Germline CDR1 is MNHEY and CDR2 is SMNVEV (reference sequence). The CDR3 spans 12 residues. The CDR3 region has the DNA TGTGCCAGCACTGGGGGATCCGGGGAGCTGTTTTTT. Translated, it gives CASTGGSGELFF.

The V gene is TRBV4-1, the J gene TRBJ2-7; TRBD1 or TRBD2 may be the D gene (5 bases each). V lost 2 bases, J lost 2 bases, and 10 bases lay in between. The CDR3 covers 14 residues. Germline CDR1 MGHRA, CDR2 YSYEKL. CDR3: CASSQRDGTYEQYF. CDR3 in DNA: TGCGCCAGCAGCCAAAGGGACGGGACCTACGAGCAGTACTTC.

The chain combines TRBV27 with TRBJ1-3; no reliable D call. V lost 7 bases and J lost 3, with 4 bases in between. The CDR3 extends over 11 amino acids. CDR1 and CDR2 (germline): MNHEY, SMNVEV (reference sequence). The DNA of the CDR3 is TGTGCCAGCACAAATGGAAACACCATATATTTT. It specifies CASTNGNTIYF.

This chain joins TRBV7-9 and TRBJ2-3; D possibly corresponds to TRBD2 (7 bases). Between the trimmed V and J ends, which lost 11 bases and 6 bases, there was a span of 18 bases. This CDR3 contains 13 residues. Germline V gene data show CDR1 as SEHNR and CDR2 as FQNEAQ (reference sequence). CDR3 sequence reads: CALRGGSPDTQYF. The CDR3 DNA sequence: TGTGCCCTTAGGGGGGGGTCCCCCGATACGCAGTATTTT.

The chain joins TRBV15 to TRBJ1-1, with D possibly being TRBD1 (5 bases). V lost 0 bases, J lost 4 bases, and 9 bases lay in between. Germline values: CDR1 LNHNV, CDR2 YYDKDF (reference sequence). The CDR3 length is 14 residues. The chain's CDR3 is CATSRDFGGTEAFF. CDR3 in DNA: TGTGCCACCAGCAGAGATTTTGGGGGCACTGAAGCTTTCTTT. Variable domain in full (rest from reference TRBV15 and TRBJ1-1): DAMVIQNPRYQVTQFGKPVTLSCSQTLNHNVMYWYQQKSSQAPKLLFHYYDKDFNNEADTPDNFQSRRPNTSFCFLDIRSPGLGDTAMYLCATSRDFGGTEAFFGQGTRLTVV.

This rearrangement joins TRBV4-1 to TRBJ1-3, with a weak D call TRBD1 (6 bases). The V end was cut by 4 bases, the J end by 5 bases, with 18 bases between. The CDR3 contains 16 residues. Germline assignment: CDR1 MGHRA and CDR2 YSYEKL. The CDR3 DNA is TGCGCCAGCAGCCTAATAACCGGGACACCAAGAAACACCATATATTTT. This sequence encodes CASSLITGTPRNTIYF.

This rearrangement joins TRBV5-4 to TRBJ2-1, with 12 positions matching TRBD2. This CDR3 spans 17 amino acids. CDR1 is SGHNT, CDR2 YYREEE, per germline (reference sequence). The V gene end was trimmed by 3 bases and the J gene end by 3 bases; junction bases not matched to a gene: 7. In DNA form, the CDR3 reads TGTGCCAGCAGCTGGCCGACTAGCGGGAGTAACTACAATGAGCAGTTCTTC. It yields the protein CASSWPTSGSNYNEQFF.

The chain couples TRBV5-1 to TRBJ1-1; D remains unclear. Germline CDR1 reads SGHRS; CDR2 reads YFSETQ. V lost 3 bases to trimming and J lost 0 bases, with 21 bases between them. The CDR3 is 18 amino acids. This chain's CDR3 is CASSSVLDGGPLNTEAFF. CDR3 nucleotides: TGCGCCAGCAGCTCGGTTTTAGACGGCGGACCTTTGAACACTGAAGCTTTCTTT.

The V call is TRBV6-6, the J call TRBJ2-7; D is unclear. Trimming shortened V by 7 bases and J by 2 bases, and 9 bases separated the two germline ends. Germline CDR1 and CDR2: MNHNY and SVGAGI (reference sequence). This CDR3 is built from 12 residues. This CDR3 is CASKNPPYEQYF. The CDR3 DNA sequence: TGTGCCAGCAAAAACCCTCCCTACGAGCAGTACTTC.

CDR3 DNA: TGTGCCAGCAGCTTAGCGGGACTGGACTACAATGAGCAGTTCTTC. Translation: CASSLAGLDYNEQFF. The V and J genes are TRBV7-6 and TRBJ2-1; perhaps TRBD2 as D (6 bases). The CDR3 runs to 15 residues. Germline CDR1 is SGHVS and CDR2 is FNYEAQ. Trimming shortened V by 0 bases and J by 3 bases, and 9 bases separated the two germline ends.

This clone was seen just once. V and J are TRBV19 and TRBJ2-1, with a weak D call TRBD1 (5 bases). V dropped 1 base and J dropped 0 bases, with 16 bases sitting between them. Germline loops: CDR1 LNHDA, CDR2 SQIVND (reference sequence). This CDR3 contains 18 residues. CDR3 DNA: TGTGCCAGTAGTATAGTTTTCCCTACAGGACCCTCCTACAATGAGCAGTTCTTC. This gives the protein CASSIVFPTGPSYNEQFF.